Sequencing of this TCR beta chain was carried out in a study of blood T cell repertoires in COVID-19. Study at large: COVID-19 samples collected from the United States, Italy and Spain covered acute and convalescent phases.

This table comes from immunoSEQ multiplex PCR, and its TCRdb copy is limited to in-frame clones, with some not included. The data show roughly 290,000 clones, approximately 83% seen once. Germline V lookup: CDR1 GTSNPN, CDR2 SVGIG (reference sequence). CDR3 length equals 16 residues. V was pared by 3 bases and J by 4 bases, with 19 bases between. Participant ages covered about 18 to 100 years across around 25 US areas. The TCR comes from a young man who had recovered from COVID-19. This chain joins TRBV30 and TRBJ1-3; TRBD1 might be the D (6 bases). The source material was PBMCs or T cells enriched from blood (not recorded which). The CDR3 sequence is CAWRVSGGSWGNTIYF. CDR3 nucleotide sequence: TGTGCCTGGAGAGTCTCGGGGGGCAGTTGGGGAAACACCATATATTTT.